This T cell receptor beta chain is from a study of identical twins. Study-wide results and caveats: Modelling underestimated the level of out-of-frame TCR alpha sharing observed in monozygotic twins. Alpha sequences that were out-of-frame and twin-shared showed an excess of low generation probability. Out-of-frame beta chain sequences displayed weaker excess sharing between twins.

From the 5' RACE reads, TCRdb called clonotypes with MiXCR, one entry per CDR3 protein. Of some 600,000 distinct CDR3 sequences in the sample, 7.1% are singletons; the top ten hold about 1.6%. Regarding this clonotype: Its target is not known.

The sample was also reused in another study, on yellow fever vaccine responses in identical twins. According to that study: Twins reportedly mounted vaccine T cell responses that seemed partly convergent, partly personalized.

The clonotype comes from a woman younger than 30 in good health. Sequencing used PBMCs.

Here the CDR3 DNA reads TGTGCCACCGCAGTTGCCGGGGAGCTGTTTTTT. Encoded protein: CATAVAGELFF. The chain links TRBV6-6 to TRBJ2-2, with unresolved D. The CDR3 has 11 residues. Germline V gene sequence: CDR1 MNHNY, CDR2 SVGAGI (reference sequence). Trimming stripped 10 bases from V and 6 bases from J, with 9 bases between.